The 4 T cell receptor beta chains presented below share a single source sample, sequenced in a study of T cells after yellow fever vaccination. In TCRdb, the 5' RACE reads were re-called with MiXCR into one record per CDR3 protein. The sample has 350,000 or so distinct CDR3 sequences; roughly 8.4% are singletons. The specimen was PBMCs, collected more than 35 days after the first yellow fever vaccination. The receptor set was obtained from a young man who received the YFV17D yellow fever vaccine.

The CDR3 sequence: CASSPLVGWGTEAFF. The DNA for the CDR3 is TGTGCCAGCAGTCCACTGGTGGGGTGGGGCACTGAAGCTTTCTTT. This chain uses TRBV12-3 or TRBV12-4 with TRBJ1-1; D remains unclear. The CDR3 extends over 15 amino acids. Between the trimmed V and J ends, which lost 5 bases and 4 bases, there was a span of 17 bases.

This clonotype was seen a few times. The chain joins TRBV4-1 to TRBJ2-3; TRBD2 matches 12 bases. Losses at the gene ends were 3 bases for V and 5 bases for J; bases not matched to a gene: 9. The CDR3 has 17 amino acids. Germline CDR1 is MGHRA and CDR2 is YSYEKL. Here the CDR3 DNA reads TGCGCCAGCAGCCAGAGGACTAGCGGGGTGGGGATAGATACGCAGTATTTT. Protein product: CASSQRTSGVGIDTQYF.

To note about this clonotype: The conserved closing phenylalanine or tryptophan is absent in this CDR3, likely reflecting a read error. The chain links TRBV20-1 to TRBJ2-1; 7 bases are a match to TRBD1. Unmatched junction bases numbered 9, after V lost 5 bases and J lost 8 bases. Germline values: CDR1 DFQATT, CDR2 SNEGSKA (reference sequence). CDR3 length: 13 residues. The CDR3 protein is CSALRDSGDEQFL. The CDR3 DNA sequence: TGCAGTGCTCTCCGGGACAGCGGTGATGAGCAGTTCCTC.

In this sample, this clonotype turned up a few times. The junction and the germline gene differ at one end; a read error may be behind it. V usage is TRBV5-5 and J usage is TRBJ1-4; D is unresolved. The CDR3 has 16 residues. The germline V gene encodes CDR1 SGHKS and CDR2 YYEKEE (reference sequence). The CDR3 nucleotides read TGTGCCAGCAGCTTCGTCGGGGAAGCAACTAATGAAAAACTGGTTTTT. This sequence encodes CASSFVGEATNEKLVF.